The sequence of this T cell receptor (beta chain) was determined in a study of blood T cell repertoires in COVID-19. Background on the study: T cells, B-cell-depleted T cells, or PBMCs supplied cDNA or gDNA.

As originally analysed: Amplification with reference gene primers provided the estimates of nucleated cell counts. The table came from immunoSEQ multiplex PCR; TCRdb's copy has only in-frame clones and leaves some out. D and trimming were read from the DNA, whereas the V and J calls and clone size are those reported in that table. The data contain about 170,000 clones, roughly 84% of them singletons. Grouping used clinical history reported by participants in a survey and questionnaire. Cohort 3 recovery required two negative PCRs, clearance, or symptom resolution. Germline CDR1 reads MDHEN; CDR2 reads SYDVKM. This CDR3 is 17 amino acids long. V shed 4 bases, J shed 0 bases, and the junction held 8 bases outside the gene matches.

V is TRBV28 and J is TRBJ1-3; TRBD1 agrees at 8 bases. The clonotype originates from a woman between 45 and 65 years old who had recovered from COVID-19. Sequenced: PBMCs or T cells enriched from blood (not recorded which). The CDR3 protein is CASSSPIGQGSGNTIYF. Written as DNA, the CDR3 is TGTGCCAGCAGTTCCCCTATCGGACAGGGCTCTGGAAACACCATATATTTT.